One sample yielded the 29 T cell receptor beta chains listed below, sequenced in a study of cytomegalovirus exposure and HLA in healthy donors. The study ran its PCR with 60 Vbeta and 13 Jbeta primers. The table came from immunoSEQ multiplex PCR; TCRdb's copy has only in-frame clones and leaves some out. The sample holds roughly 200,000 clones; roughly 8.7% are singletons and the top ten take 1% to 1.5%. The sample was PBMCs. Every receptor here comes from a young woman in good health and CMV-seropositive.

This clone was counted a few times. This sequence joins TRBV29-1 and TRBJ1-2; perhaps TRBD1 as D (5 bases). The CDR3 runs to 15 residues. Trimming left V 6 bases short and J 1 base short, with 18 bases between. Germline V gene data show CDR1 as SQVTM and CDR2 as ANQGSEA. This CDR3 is CSVLDTEEYNYGYTF. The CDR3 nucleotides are TGCAGCGTCCTGGACACAGAAGAGTATAACTATGGCTACACCTTC.

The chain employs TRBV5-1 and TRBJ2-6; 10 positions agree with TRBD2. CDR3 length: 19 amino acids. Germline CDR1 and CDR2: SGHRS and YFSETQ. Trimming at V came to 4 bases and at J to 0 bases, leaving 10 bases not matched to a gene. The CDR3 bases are TGCGCCAGCAGCCGAACGACTAGCGGGCTACACTCTGGGGCCAACGTCCTGACTTTC. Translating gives CASSRTTSGLHSGANVLTF.

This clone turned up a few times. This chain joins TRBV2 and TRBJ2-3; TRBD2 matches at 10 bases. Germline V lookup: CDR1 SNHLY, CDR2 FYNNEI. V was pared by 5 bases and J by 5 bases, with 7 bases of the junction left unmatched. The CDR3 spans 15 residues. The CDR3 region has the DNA TGTGCCAGCAGTTGGAGCGGGAGGGGCTTAGATACGCAGTATTTT. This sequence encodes CASSWSGRGLDTQYF.

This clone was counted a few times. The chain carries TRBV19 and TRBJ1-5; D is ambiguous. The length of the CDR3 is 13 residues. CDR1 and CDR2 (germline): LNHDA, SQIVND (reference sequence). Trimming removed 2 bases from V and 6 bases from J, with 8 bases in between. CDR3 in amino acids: CASSITGFQPQHF. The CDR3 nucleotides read TGTGCCAGTAGTATAACGGGATTTCAGCCCCAGCATTTT.

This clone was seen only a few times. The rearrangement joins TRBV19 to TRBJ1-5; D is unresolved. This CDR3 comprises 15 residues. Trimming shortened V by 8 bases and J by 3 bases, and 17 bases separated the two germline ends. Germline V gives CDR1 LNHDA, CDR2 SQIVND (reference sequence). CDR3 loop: CASAPGDTSNQPQHF. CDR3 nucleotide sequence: TGTGCCAGTGCCCCGGGAGACACTTCCAATCAGCCCCAGCATTTT.

The CDR3 nucleotides read TGTGCCAGTAGTTCCGGGATTACCGGGGAGCTGTTTTTT. It yields the protein CASSSGITGELFF. This sequence joins TRBV19 and TRBJ2-2; tentative D call: TRBD2 (5 bases). The CDR3 totals 13 residues. V gave up 5 bases and J gave up 5 bases, with 9 bases separating them. The germline V gene has CDR1 LNHDA and CDR2 SQIVND (reference sequence). The full variable domain, rest sourced from reference TRBV19 and TRBJ2-2, is DGGITQSPKYLFRKEGQNVTLSCEQNLNHDAMYWYRQDPGQGLRLIYYSQIVNDFQKGDIAEGYSVSREKKESFPLTVTSAQKNPTAFYLCASSSGITGELFFGEGSRLTVL.

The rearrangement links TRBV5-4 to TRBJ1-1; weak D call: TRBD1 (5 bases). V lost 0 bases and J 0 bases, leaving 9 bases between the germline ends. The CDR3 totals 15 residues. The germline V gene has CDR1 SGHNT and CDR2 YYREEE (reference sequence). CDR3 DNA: TGTGCCAGCAGCTTGGCCCGGACAATGAACACTGAAGCTTTCTTT. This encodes CASSLARTMNTEAFF.

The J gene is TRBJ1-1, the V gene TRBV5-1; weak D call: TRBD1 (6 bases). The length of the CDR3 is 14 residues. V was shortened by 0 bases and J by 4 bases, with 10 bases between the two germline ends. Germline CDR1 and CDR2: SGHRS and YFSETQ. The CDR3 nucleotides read TGCGCCAGCAGCTTGGCCCGAGGGGGCACTGAAGCTTTCTTT. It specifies CASSLARGGTEAFF.

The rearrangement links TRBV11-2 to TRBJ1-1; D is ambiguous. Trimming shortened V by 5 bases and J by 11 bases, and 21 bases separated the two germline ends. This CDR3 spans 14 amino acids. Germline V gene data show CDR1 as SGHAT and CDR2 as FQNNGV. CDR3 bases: TGTGCCAGCAGCCCAATCGGGTTCCGGGAAGAGGCTTTCTTT. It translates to CASSPIGFREEAFF.

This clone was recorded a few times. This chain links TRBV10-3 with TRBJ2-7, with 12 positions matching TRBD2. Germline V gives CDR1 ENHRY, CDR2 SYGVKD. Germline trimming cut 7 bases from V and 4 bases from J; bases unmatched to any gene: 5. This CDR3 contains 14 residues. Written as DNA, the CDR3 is TGTGCCATCAAGGGGCTAGCGGGAGGGTACGAGCAGTACTTC. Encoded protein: CAIKGLAGGYEQYF.

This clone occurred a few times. The CDR3 bases are TGTGCCAGCAGCCCGGTGGGGGGGACCCAAGAGACCCAGTACTTC. Translated, it gives CASSPVGGTQETQYF. The chain carries TRBV5-4 and TRBJ2-5; TRBD2 matches at 7 bases. The V gene's germline CDR1 is SGHNT and CDR2 YYREEE (reference sequence). This CDR3 has 15 amino acids. V was pared by 4 bases and J by 1 base, with 7 bases of the junction left unmatched. Using reference TRBV5-4 and TRBJ2-5 for the parts outside the CDR3, the full variable domain is ETGVTQSPTHLIKTRGQQVTLRCSSQSGHNTVSWYQQALGQGPQFIFQYYREEENGRGNFPPRFSGLQFPNYSSELNVNALELDDSALYLCASSPVGGTQETQYFGPGTRLLVL.

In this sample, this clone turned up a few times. CDR3 DNA: TGTGCCAGTAGTATGGGGCAGGGCGACACCGGGGAGCTGTTTTTT. Its protein is CASSMGQGDTGELFF. V is TRBV19 and J is TRBJ2-2; D perhaps matches TRBD1 (5 bases). There are 15 residues in the CDR3. With 3 bases removed from V and 3 bases from J, the gap between germline ends came to 11 bases. From germline, CDR1 is LNHDA and CDR2 SQIVND (reference sequence). Looking up the rest from reference TRBV19 and TRBJ2-2 gives the full variable domain: DGGITQSPKYLFRKEGQNVTLSCEQNLNHDAMYWYRQDPGQGLRLIYYSQIVNDFQKGDIAEGYSVSREKKESFPLTVTSAQKNPTAFYLCASSMGQGDTGELFFGEGSRLTVL.

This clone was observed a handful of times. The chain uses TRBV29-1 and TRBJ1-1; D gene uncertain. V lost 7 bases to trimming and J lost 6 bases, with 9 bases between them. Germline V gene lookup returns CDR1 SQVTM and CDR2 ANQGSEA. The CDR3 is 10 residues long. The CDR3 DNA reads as TGCAGCGCCCTAAGTCCTGAAGCTTTCTTT. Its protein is CSALSPEAFF.

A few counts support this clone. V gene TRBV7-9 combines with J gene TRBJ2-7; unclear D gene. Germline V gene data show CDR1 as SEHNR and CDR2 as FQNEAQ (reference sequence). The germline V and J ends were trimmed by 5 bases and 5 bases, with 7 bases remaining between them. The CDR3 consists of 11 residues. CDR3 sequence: CASSARDEQYF. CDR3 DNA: TGTGCCAGCAGCGCCCGGGACGAGCAGTACTTC. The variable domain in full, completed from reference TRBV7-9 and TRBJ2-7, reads DTGVSQNPRHKITKRGQNVTFRCDPISEHNRLYWYRQTLGQGPEFLTYFQNEAQLEKSRLLSDRFSAERPKGSFSTLEIQRTEQGDSAMYLCASSARDEQYFGPGTRLTVT.

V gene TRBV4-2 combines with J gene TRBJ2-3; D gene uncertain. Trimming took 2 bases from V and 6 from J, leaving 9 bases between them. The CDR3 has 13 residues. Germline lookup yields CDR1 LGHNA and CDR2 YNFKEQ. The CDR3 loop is CASSQPPADTQYF. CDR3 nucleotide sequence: TGTGCCAGCAGCCAACCTCCAGCGGATACGCAGTATTTT.

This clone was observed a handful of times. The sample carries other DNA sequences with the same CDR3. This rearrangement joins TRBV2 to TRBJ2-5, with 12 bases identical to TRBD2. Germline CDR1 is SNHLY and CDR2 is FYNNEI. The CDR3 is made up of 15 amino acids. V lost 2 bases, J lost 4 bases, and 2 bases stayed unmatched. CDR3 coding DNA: TGTGCCAGCAGTGAACTAGCGGGAGGGGGAGAGACCCAGTACTTC. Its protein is CASSELAGGGETQYF. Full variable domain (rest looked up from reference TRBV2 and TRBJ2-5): EPEVTQTPSHQVTQMGQEVILRCVPISNHLYFYWYRQILGQKVEFLVSFYNNEISEKSEIFDDQFSVERPDGSNFTLKIRSTKLEDSAMYFCASSELAGGGETQYFGPGTRLLVL.

CDR3: CASAGSYLPEQFF. For the CDR3, the DNA is TGTGCCAGCGCCGGTTCGTATCTTCCTGAGCAGTTCTTC. V gene TRBV5-8 combines with J gene TRBJ2-1, with D hard to call. Deletions cut 7 bases from V and 9 bases from J, with 17 bases between. The germline gives CDR1 SGHTS, CDR2 YDEGEE. The CDR3 sequence is 13 residues long.

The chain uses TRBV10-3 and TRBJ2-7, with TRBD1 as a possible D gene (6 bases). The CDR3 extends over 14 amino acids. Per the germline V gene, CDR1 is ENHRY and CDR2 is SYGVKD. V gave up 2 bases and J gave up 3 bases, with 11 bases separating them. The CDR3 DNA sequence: TGTGCCATCAGTGAGCCGGACAGAAACTACGAGCAGTACTTC. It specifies CAISEPDRNYEQYF.

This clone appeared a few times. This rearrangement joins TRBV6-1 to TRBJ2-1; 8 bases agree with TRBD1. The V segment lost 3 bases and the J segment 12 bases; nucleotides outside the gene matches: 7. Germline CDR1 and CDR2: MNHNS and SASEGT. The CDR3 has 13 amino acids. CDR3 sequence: CASSEGTGEGQFF. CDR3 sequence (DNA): TGTGCCAGCAGTGAGGGGACAGGTGAGGGGCAGTTCTTC.

The CDR3 nucleotides are TGTGCCAGCAGCAAGAGGGGGGCACAGGGGTTTGAAAAACTGTTTTTT. Its protein is CASSKRGAQGFEKLFF. V gene TRBV21-1 combines with J gene TRBJ1-4; the table names TRBD1, a call not compared with the DNA. TRBV21-1 is a pseudogene locus. The CDR3 consists of 16 residues.

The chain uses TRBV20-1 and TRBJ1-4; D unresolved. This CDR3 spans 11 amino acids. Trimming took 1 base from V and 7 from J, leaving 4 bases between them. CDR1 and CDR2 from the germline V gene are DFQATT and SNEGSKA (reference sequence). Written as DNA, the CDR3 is TGCAGTGCTAGAGCCTTTGAAAAACTGTTTTTT. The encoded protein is CSARAFEKLFF.

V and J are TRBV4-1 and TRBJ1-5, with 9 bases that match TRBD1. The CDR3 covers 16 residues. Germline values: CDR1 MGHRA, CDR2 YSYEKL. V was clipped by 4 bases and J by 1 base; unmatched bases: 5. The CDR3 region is CASSLLQGASNQPQHF. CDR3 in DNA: TGCGCCAGCAGCCTTTTACAGGGGGCCAGCAATCAGCCCCAGCATTTT.

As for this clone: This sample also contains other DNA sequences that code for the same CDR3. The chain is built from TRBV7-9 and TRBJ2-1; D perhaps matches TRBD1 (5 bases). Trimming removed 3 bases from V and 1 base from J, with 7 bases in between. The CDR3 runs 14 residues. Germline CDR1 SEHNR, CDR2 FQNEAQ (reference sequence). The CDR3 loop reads CASSLTVSYNEQFF. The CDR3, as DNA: TGTGCCAGCAGCTTGACAGTATCCTACAATGAGCAGTTCTTC. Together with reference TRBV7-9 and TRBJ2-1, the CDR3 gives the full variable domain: DTGVSQNPRHKITKRGQNVTFRCDPISEHNRLYWYRQTLGQGPEFLTYFQNEAQLEKSRLLSDRFSAERPKGSFSTLEIQRTEQGDSAMYLCASSLTVSYNEQFFGPGTRLTVL.

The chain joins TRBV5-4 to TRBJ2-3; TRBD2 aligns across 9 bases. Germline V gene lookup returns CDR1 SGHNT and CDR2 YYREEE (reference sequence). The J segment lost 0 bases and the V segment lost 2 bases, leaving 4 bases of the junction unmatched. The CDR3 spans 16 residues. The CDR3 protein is CASSLAGGLSTDTQYF. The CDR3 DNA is TGTGCCAGCAGCTTAGCGGGAGGTCTAAGCACAGATACGCAGTATTTT.

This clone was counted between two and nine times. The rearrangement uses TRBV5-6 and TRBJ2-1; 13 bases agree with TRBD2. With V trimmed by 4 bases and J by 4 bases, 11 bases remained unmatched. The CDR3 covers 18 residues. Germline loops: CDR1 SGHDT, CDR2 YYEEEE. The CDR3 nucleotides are TGTGCCAGCAGCCCCCGGACTAGCGGGAGAGCCGGTTACAATGAGCAGTTCTTC. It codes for CASSPRTSGRAGYNEQFF.

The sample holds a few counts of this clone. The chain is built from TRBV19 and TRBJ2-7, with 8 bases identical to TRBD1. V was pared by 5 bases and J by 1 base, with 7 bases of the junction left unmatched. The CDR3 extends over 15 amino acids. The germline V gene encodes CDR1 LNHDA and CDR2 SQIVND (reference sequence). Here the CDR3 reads CASSSVGTGSYEQYF. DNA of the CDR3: TGTGCCAGTAGTTCCGTAGGGACAGGATCCTACGAGCAGTACTTC.

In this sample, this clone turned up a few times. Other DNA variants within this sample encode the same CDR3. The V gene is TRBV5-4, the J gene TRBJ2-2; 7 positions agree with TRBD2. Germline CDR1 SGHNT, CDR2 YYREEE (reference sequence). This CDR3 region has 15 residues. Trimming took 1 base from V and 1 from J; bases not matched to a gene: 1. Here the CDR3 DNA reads TGTGCCAGCAGCTTGTTAGCGGGGAACACCGGGGAGCTGTTTTTT. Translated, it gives CASSLLAGNTGELFF.

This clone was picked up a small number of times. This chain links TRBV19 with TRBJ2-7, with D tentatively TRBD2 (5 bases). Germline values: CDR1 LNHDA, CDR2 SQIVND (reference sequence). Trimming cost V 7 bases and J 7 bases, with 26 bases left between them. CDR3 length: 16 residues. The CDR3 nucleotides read TGTGCCAGTACTCGGACGGGGAGAGGCGGCTACGGGGAGCAGTACTTC. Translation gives CASTRTGRGGYGEQYF.

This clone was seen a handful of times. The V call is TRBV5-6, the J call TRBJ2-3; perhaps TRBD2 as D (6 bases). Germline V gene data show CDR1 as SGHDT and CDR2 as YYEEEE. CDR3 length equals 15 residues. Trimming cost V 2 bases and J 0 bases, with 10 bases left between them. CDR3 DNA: TGTGCCAGCAGCTTTCGGGAGTTCAGCACAGATACGCAGTATTTT. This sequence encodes CASSFREFSTDTQYF.